This T cell receptor beta chain is drawn from a study of T cells in Graves' hyperthyroidism and ophthalmopathy. General study findings and limits: Blood held most thyroid clonotypes expanded above 0.001 frequency.

The CDR3 spans 14 residues. Trimming removed 1 base at V and 4 bases at J, with 10 bases between. Per germline, CDR1 SNHLY and CDR2 FYNNEI. The study excluded patients with uncontrolled infection, other autoimmune disease, pregnancy or lactation. Each diagnosis drew on symptoms, thyroxine, TRAb, thyroid ultrasound and orbital computed tomography findings. Concerning this clonotype: Its antigen is not known.

RNA transcripts provided the source from which TCR beta CDR3 regions were amplified. HTBI primers drove first-round RT-PCR of the TCR CDR3. Each CDR3 protein gets one entry after TCRdb re-called the multiplex PCR reads with MiXCR. The top ten clones hold roughly 45% of a sample with more than 500,000 distinct CDR3 sequences, around 50% of them seen once. The sequenced sample consisted of peripheral blood or thyroid tissue (not recorded which). This sequence was found in an adult woman with Graves' disease, either hyperthyroidism or ophthalmopathy (not recorded which). V is TRBV2 and J is TRBJ2-5; D unclear. This CDR3 is CASSEGHHAETQYF. In DNA form, the CDR3 reads TGTGCCAGCAGTGAAGGGCATCACGCAGAGACCCAGTACTTC.